The sequence of this T cell receptor beta chain was determined in a study of technical replicates of blood from a few donors. Profiled with immunoSEQ multiplex PCR; TCRdb holds only in-frame clones, not every one. The sample includes roughly 87,000 clones, roughly 94% of them seen just once. With 5 bases removed from V and 0 bases from J, the gap between germline ends came to 7 bases. Germline CDR1 SEHNR, CDR2 FQNEAQ (reference sequence). The CDR3 sequence is 14 residues long. J is TRBJ1-4 and V is TRBV7-9; D unclear. The sequence derives from a human donor in good health. The sequencing input was T cells isolated from PBMCs. The CDR3 bases are TGTGCCAGCAGCATCGGTGCAACTAATGAAAAACTGTTTTTT. Protein sequence: CASSIGATNEKLFF.